This T cell receptor (beta chain) was identified during a study of blood T cells in healthy people across ages. In the study overall: Per two T cells, about one barcoded beta molecule was captured through template switching. Study observations and caveats: Diversity figures based on one million T cells were deemed too low.

Germline assignment: CDR1 SGHDN and CDR2 FVKESK. The CDR3 is 15 amino acids. After removal of 1 base from V and 3 bases from J, the junction contained 5 bases not matched to a gene. The authors ran a second PCR of 7 to 11 cycles using a sample-barcoded 5' primer and a J-beta primer mix. Each CDR3 protein gets one entry after TCRdb re-called the 5' RACE reads with MiXCR. The data contain fewer than 900,000 distinct CDR3 sequences, roughly 41% of them singletons. This clonotype was seen only a few times. Antigen unknown. The sequenced sample was blood. This chain joins TRBV14 and TRBJ2-7; TRBD1 matches at 8 bases. The TCR sequence derives from a woman aged 55-70 years in good health. The CDR3 here is CASSQGTGFVYEQYF. The CDR3, as DNA: TGTGCCAGCAGCCAAGGGACAGGGTTCGTCTACGAGCAGTACTTC.